This T cell receptor beta chain was sequenced during a study of blood T cell repertoires in COVID-19. The CDR3 extends over 13 amino acids. V was clipped by 3 bases and J by 6 bases, with 12 bases between them. Germline CDR1 and CDR2: MGHRA and YSYEKL. Libraries were prepared by immunoSEQ multiplex PCR; TCRdb keeps only in-frame clonotypes and omits some of them. The table has under 200,000 clones, around 82% seen once. The chain joins TRBV4-1 to TRBJ2-7, with D possibly matching TRBD1 (6 bases). What was sequenced was PBMCs or T cells enriched from blood (not recorded which). The sequence was collected from a man aged 60 to 69 who had recovered from COVID-19. CDR3 residues: CASSQSDRSEQYF. The CDR3 DNA reads as TGCGCCAGCAGCCAGTCCGACAGGTCCGAGCAGTACTTC.